This T cell receptor beta chain was documented in a study of CD8+ T cells in alopecia areata. Study as a whole: Patients in the treated group were given tofacitinib by mouth, 5 to 10 mg twice a day.

The V end lost 0 bases, the J end lost 6 bases, and 11 bases lay between the germline ends. Germline CDR1 and CDR2: SGHVS and FQNEAQ. There are 14 residues in the CDR3. cDNA prepared by RNA extraction and subsequent reverse transcription served as the template for sequencing. The repertoire was sequenced with immunoSEQ multiplex PCR; TCRdb's copy has only in-frame clones and lacks some. The table records about 130,000 clones, around 50% of them present only once. Sorting separated CD4+ and CD8+ T cells out of PBMCs. This clone occurred a few times. This receptor was taken from a human donor with alopecia areata. The sample here was CD4+ T cells sorted from blood, taken at week 0. This rearrangement joins TRBV7-8 to TRBJ1-1, with a tentative D call TRBD1 (6 bases). Here the CDR3 DNA reads TGTGCCAGCAGCTTAGCGCAGGCAGGGGCTGAAGCTTTCTTT. It encodes CASSLAQAGAEAFF.